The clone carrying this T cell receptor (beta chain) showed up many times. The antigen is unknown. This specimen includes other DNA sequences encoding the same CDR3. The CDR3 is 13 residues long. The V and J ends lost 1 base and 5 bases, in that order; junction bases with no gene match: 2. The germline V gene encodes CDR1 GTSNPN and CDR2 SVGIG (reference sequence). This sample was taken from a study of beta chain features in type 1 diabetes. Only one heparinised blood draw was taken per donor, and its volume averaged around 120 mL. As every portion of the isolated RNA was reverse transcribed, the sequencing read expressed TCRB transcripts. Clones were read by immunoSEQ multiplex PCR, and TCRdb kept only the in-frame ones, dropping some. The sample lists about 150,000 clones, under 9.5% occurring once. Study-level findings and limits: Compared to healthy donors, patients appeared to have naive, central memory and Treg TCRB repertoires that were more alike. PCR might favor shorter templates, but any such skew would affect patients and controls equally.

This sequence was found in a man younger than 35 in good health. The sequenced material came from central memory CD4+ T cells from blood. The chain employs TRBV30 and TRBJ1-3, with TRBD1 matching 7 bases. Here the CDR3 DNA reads TGTGCCTGGAGTGCAGGGGGAAGAAACACCATATATTTT. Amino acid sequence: CAWSAGGRNTIYF.